These T cell receptor beta chains were read from a single sample in a study of radiotherapy plus CTLA-4 blockade in lung cancer. The repertoire was sequenced with immunoSEQ multiplex PCR; TCRdb's copy has only in-frame clones and lacks some. This sample has approximately 70,000 clones, with around 77% found just once. The source was peripheral blood, collected from a patient treated with radiotherapy plus ipilimumab. The receptors originated from a human donor with non-small cell lung cancer whose response to radiotherapy plus ipilimumab could not be evaluated. Some clones in this sample may be carry-over from other donors' samples. Each CDR3 is given with its conserved first and last residue. Not all rows give a size; the values are once, few, many and, for expanded clones, a class.

clone_size: few; v_call: TRBV7-2; cdr3_aa: CASSPEEALRSPLHF
clone_size: NA; v_call: TRBV9; cdr3_aa: CASSPSGQVGEKLFF
clone_size: NA; v_call: TRBV28; cdr3_aa: CASSLFQGTAFF
clone_size: NA; v_call: TRBV7-2; cdr3_aa: CASSLGTSGVSYEQYF
clone_size: NA; v_call: TRBV7-2; cdr3_aa: CASRDRGNTEAFF
clone_size: once; v_call: TRBV11-2; cdr3_aa: CASRSLLTGDNSPLHF
clone_size: NA; v_call: TRBV28; cdr3_aa: CASSFLQGAGWDNQPQHF
clone_size: few; v_call: TRBV12-5; cdr3_aa: CASGSPSGGPSYNEQFF
clone_size: NA; v_call: TRBV4-1; cdr3_aa: CASSQDPGLAGGGNEQFF
clone_size: NA; v_call: TRBV7-8; cdr3_aa: CASSLLAGVNYGYTF
clone_size: NA; v_call: TRBV5-4; cdr3_aa: CASSPRTGGWNTEAFF
clone_size: NA; v_call: TRBV2; cdr3_aa: CASSGGLGAEWSPLHF
clone_size: NA; v_call: TRBV5-1; cdr3_aa: CASSQNPQREGTGELFF
clone_size: NA; v_call: TRBV5-1; cdr3_aa: CASSLPGGGTGELLF
clone_size: NA; v_call: TRBV7-2; cdr3_aa: CASSPNAGGTEAFF
clone_size: few; v_call: TRBV15; cdr3_aa: CATSPPDRAEQYF
clone_size: few; v_call: TRBV11-3; cdr3_aa: CASSLDSAYEQYF
clone_size: NA; v_call: TRBV10-3; cdr3_aa: CAISDGGTGVSPLHF
clone_size: NA; v_call: TRBV5-1; cdr3_aa: CASSLGTGFEAFF
clone_size: NA; v_call: TRBV7-6; cdr3_aa: CASSPLRRGRGTEAFF
clone_size: NA; v_call: TRBV5-1; cdr3_aa: CASSLEGAGYNEQFF
clone_size: NA; v_call: TRBV13; cdr3_aa: CASSRTGVNGYTF
clone_size: few; v_call: TRBV10-3; cdr3_aa: CASDPGGSNQPQHF
clone_size: NA; v_call: TRBV6-5; cdr3_aa: CASSYSGHQNQPQHF
clone_size: once; v_call: TRBV5-1; cdr3_aa: CASSLGGLAAGELFF
clone_size: NA; v_call: TRBV5-1; cdr3_aa: CASSLVLWTSGAGTGELFF
clone_size: NA; v_call: TRBV6-5; cdr3_aa: CASSDRGVNQPQHF
clone_size: NA; v_call: TRBV6-1; cdr3_aa: CASRGGGGYNQPQHF
clone_size: NA; v_call: TRBV27; cdr3_aa: CASSLWGGRAKNIQYF
clone_size: NA; v_call: TRBV20-1; cdr3_aa: CSQGEYEQYF
clone_size: NA; v_call: TRBV6-1; cdr3_aa: CASSSGVRNTEAFF
clone_size: NA; v_call: TRBV9; cdr3_aa: CASSPRTGGNSPLHF
clone_size: NA; v_call: TRBV2; cdr3_aa: CASNEPQGDQPQHF
clone_size: NA; v_call: TRBV2; cdr3_aa: CASSSQGAVNSPLHF
clone_size: NA; v_call: TRBV5-1; cdr3_aa: CASRRRLYEQYF
clone_size: NA; v_call: TRBV7-2; cdr3_aa: CASSSQPRDSPLHF
clone_size: NA; v_call: TRBV5-1; cdr3_aa: CASSETSGGAYEQYF
clone_size: NA; v_call: TRBV2; cdr3_aa: CASSRDFTGADYGYTF
clone_size: NA; v_call: TRBV7-3; cdr3_aa: CASSLRRLAGAPDTQYF
clone_size: NA; v_call: TRBV27; cdr3_aa: CASSLSFNQPQHF
clone_size: NA; v_call: TRBV6-5; cdr3_aa: CASSTRTGGETQYF
clone_size: NA; v_call: TRBV5-6; cdr3_aa: CASRTGGAGDTQYF
clone_size: NA; v_call: TRBV4-3; cdr3_aa: CASSQTSGGASYNEQFF
clone_size: NA; v_call: TRBV2; cdr3_aa: CASSEPRTGGNYGYTF
clone_size: NA; v_call: TRBV27; cdr3_aa: CASSSLRGRTDTQYF
clone_size: NA; v_call: TRBV13; cdr3_aa: CASSFRSGADTQYF
clone_size: few; v_call: TRBV7-9; cdr3_aa: CASSPGTGSSYEQYF
clone_size: once; v_call: TRBV5-1; cdr3_aa: CASSVATGEETQYF
clone_size: NA; v_call: TRBV7-2; cdr3_aa: CASSRDREETQYF
clone_size: NA; v_call: TRBV5-1; cdr3_aa: CASSLGLVSEQYF
clone_size: NA; v_call: TRBV7-9; cdr3_aa: CASSSLSYEQYF
clone_size: NA; v_call: TRBV27; cdr3_aa: CASSYTGVGNTIYF
clone_size: NA; v_call: TRBV29-1; cdr3_aa: CSVETRGLNWVEAFF
clone_size: once; v_call: TRBV7-2; cdr3_aa: CASSPPGSGGTDTQYF
clone_size: NA; v_call: TRBV6-5; cdr3_aa: CASSYSPRADTQYF